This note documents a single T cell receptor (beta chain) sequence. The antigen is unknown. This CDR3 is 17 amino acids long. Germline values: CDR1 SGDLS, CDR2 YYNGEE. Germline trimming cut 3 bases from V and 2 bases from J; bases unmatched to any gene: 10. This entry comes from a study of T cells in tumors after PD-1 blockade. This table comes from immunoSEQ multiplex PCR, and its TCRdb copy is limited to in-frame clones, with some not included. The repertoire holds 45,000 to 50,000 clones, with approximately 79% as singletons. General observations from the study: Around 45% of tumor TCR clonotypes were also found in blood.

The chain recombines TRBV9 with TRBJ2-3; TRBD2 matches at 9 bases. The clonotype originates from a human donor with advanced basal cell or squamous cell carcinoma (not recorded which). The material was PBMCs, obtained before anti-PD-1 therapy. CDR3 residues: CASSGGPTSGYTDTQYF. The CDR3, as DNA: TGTGCCAGCAGCGGAGGACCGACTAGCGGTTACACAGATACGCAGTATTTT.